These 21 T cell receptor beta chains originate from one sample sequenced in a study of T-cell reconstitution after alpha-beta-depleted transplantation in children. Construction of the TCRbeta library involved unique molecular identifiers. MiXCR, run by TCRdb on the PCR reads, gives a single entry per CDR3 protein. The table records 750,000 to 950,000 distinct CDR3 sequences, roughly 15% of them present only once. The material sequenced was PBMCs, mostly from graft donor cells, taken 360 days after TCRalphabeta/CD19-depleted stem cell transplant. All receptors come from a male patient aged 10 to 17 who had a stem cell transplant for acute lymphoblastic leukemia, so the T cells may come from the graft donor.

Many counts were recorded for this clonotype. V is TRBV29-1 and J is TRBJ1-4; D ambiguous. Germline CDR1 SQVTM, CDR2 ANQGSEA. The CDR3 is 11 amino acids. Trimming cost V 4 bases and J 12 bases, with 12 bases left between them. The CDR3 DNA sequence: TGCAGCGTTGCGTTTGATTTCGAACTGTTTTTT. Protein sequence: CSVAFDFELFF.

This clonotype was observed a handful of times. The CDR3 spells CASTRTVNYGYTF. CDR3 bases: TGTGCCAGCACTCGGACAGTCAACTATGGCTACACCTTC. The V gene is TRBV28, the J gene TRBJ1-2, with TRBD1 as a possible D gene (6 bases). The V gene's germline CDR1 is MDHEN and CDR2 SYDVKM. The CDR3 is 13 residues long. V dropped 7 bases and J dropped 2 bases, with 11 bases sitting between them.

This clonotype was observed a few times. This rearrangement joins TRBV12-3 or TRBV12-4 to TRBJ2-7, with 9 bases identical to TRBD2. J was trimmed by 5 bases and V by 3 bases; bases with no gene match: 8. CDR3 length: 15 amino acids. The CDR3 is CASSFVAGGGHEQYF. The CDR3 DNA follows: TGTGCCAGCAGTTTCGTGGCGGGAGGGGGACACGAGCAGTACTTC.

This clonotype appeared a few times. V gene TRBV2 combines with J gene TRBJ1-1, with TRBD1 identical over 8 bases. This CDR3 contains 15 residues. From germline, CDR1 is SNHLY and CDR2 FYNNEI. V dropped 4 bases and J dropped 0; count of bases not matched to a gene: 4. CDR3 nucleotides: TGTGCCAGCAGTGTGGGACAGGTCATGAACACTGAAGCTTTCTTT. Amino acids: CASSVGQVMNTEAFF. The variable domain in full, completed from reference TRBV2 and TRBJ1-1, reads EPEVTQTPSHQVTQMGQEVILRCVPISNHLYFYWYRQILGQKVEFLVSFYNNEISEKSEIFDDQFSVERPDGSNFTLKIRSTKLEDSAMYFCASSVGQVMNTEAFFGQGTRLTVV.

This clonotype was seen more than once but under ten times. V and J are TRBV4-1 and TRBJ1-4; weak D call: TRBD1 (6 bases). The CDR3 is 15 residues long. V gave up 5 bases and J gave up 10 bases, with 20 bases separating them. Germline V CDR1 and CDR2: MGHRA, YSYEKL. The CDR3 region is CASSTVLGGGGKLFF. The CDR3 nucleotides are TGCGCCAGCAGCACCGTGCTAGGGGGAGGCGGAAAACTGTTTTTT.

CDR3 in amino acids: CASSLVRAGGPNEQYF. DNA for the CDR3: TGCGCCAGCAGCCTGGTACGAGCGGGAGGGCCTAACGAGCAGTACTTC. The chain recombines TRBV5-1 with TRBJ2-7; 10 bases are shared with TRBD2. The CDR3 covers 16 residues. V lost 4 bases to trimming and J lost 5 bases; unmatched junction nucleotides: 12. Looked up from germline, CDR1 is SGHRS and CDR2 is YFSETQ.

This clonotype was counted between two and nine times. This chain joins TRBV12-3 or TRBV12-4 and TRBJ1-3; possible D gene TRBD1, 5 bases. The V and J ends lost 5 bases and 3 bases respectively, with 11 bases between them. This CDR3 comprises 14 residues. The CDR3 loop reads CASSALRDGNTIYF. The CDR3 bases are TGTGCCAGCAGTGCCCTCAGGGATGGAAACACCATATATTTT.

The sample holds a few counts of this clonotype. This sequence joins TRBV12-3 or TRBV12-4 and TRBJ1-3, with D possibly matching TRBD1 (6 bases). The CDR3 is 16 amino acids. Trimming took off 3 bases at V and 2 bases at J, with 14 bases between the two ends. The CDR3 nucleotides read TGTGCCAGCAGTTTGTTATTCGGGGGCCCTGGAAACACCATATATTTT. Protein product: CASSLLFGGPGNTIYF.

This clonotype was seen repeatedly, ten times or more. V and J are TRBV20-1 and TRBJ2-3, with D maybe TRBD2 (6 bases). V shed 0 bases and J shed 2 bases, with 12 bases lying between them. Per the germline V gene, CDR1 is DFQATT and CDR2 is SNEGSKA (reference sequence). This CDR3 is 15 amino acids long. The CDR3 sequence is CSARDLRESTDTQYF. The CDR3 bases are TGCAGTGCTAGAGATCTCCGGGAGTCCACAGATACGCAGTATTTT.

J is TRBJ1-3 and V is TRBV6-5; unclear D gene. The germline CDR1 and CDR2 sequences are MNHEY and SVGAGI. V was trimmed by 2 bases and J by 2 bases, leaving 10 bases between them. This CDR3 spans 15 amino acids. CDR3 loop: CASSYRRRTGNTIYF. DNA of the CDR3: TGTGCCAGCAGTTACCGTAGGCGTACTGGAAACACCATATATTTT.

This sequence joins TRBV6-2 or TRBV6-3 and TRBJ1-1; 9 nucleotides match TRBD1. The trim removed 2 bases at V and 1 base at J, leaving 8 bases unmatched. Germline values: CDR1 MNHEY, CDR2 SVGEGT. This CDR3 has 17 amino acids. CDR3 in amino acids: CASSYANRGPRNTEAFF. The CDR3 nucleotides are TGTGCCAGCAGTTACGCGAACAGGGGGCCCAGGAACACTGAAGCTTTCTTT.

The rearrangement links TRBV7-2 to TRBJ2-1, with 9 nucleotides matching TRBD2. Germline V gene sequence: CDR1 SGHTA, CDR2 FQGNSA. V gave up 2 bases and J gave up 6 bases; unmatched junction bases: 5. The CDR3 runs 15 residues. CDR3 in amino acids: CASSLSGGRGNEQFF. CDR3 DNA sequence: TGTGCCAGCAGCTTAAGTGGCGGGAGGGGCAATGAGCAGTTCTTC.

This clonotype occurred a few times. This sequence joins TRBV5-4 and TRBJ1-2; D might be TRBD1 (5 bases). Trimming took 1 base from V and 6 from J, leaving 10 bases between them. This CDR3 is 13 amino acids long. Looked up from germline, CDR1 is SGHNT and CDR2 is YYREEE (reference sequence). The DNA of the CDR3 is TGTGCCAGCAGCTTGATGGGGGGAGATGGCTACACCTTC. It yields the protein CASSLMGGDGYTF. Using reference TRBV5-4 and TRBJ1-2 for the parts outside the CDR3, the full variable domain is ETGVTQSPTHLIKTRGQQVTLRCSSQSGHNTVSWYQQALGQGPQFIFQYYREEENGRGNFPPRFSGLQFPNYSSELNVNALELDDSALYLCASSLMGGDGYTFGSGTRLTVV.

This clonotype was counted between two and nine times. The rearrangement joins TRBV12-3 or TRBV12-4 to TRBJ2-1; 9 bases are shared with TRBD2. V lost 5 bases and J lost 8; bases outside the gene matches: 10. This CDR3 has 15 amino acids. CDR3 coding DNA: TGTGCCAGCAGTCCCGTAGCGGGAGTAGGGGATGAGCAGTTCTTC. This gives the protein CASSPVAGVGDEQFF.

The CDR3 spells CASSPLSPNGDSPLHF. In DNA, the CDR3 is TGTGCCAGCTCACCGTTAAGCCCCAATGGAGATTCACCCCTCCACTTT. This chain uses TRBV18 with TRBJ1-6; no definite D call. V dropped 3 bases and J dropped 8 bases, with 17 bases sitting between them. Germline V CDR1 and CDR2: KGHSH, LQKENI. The CDR3 has 16 residues.

Many counts were recorded for this clonotype. This chain uses TRBV5-1 with TRBJ2-2; weak D call: TRBD1 (6 bases). Germline assignment: CDR1 SGHRS and CDR2 YFSETQ. V was cut by 0 bases and J by 0 bases, with 12 bases left in between. The CDR3 spans 17 residues. The CDR3 DNA reads TGCGCCAGCAGCTTGGCCCTGACAGGACCGAACACCGGGGAGCTGTTTTTT. Amino acids: CASSLALTGPNTGELFF.

The chain carries TRBV4-1 and TRBJ2-7; TRBD2 matches at 11 bases. This CDR3 contains 16 residues. Per germline, CDR1 MGHRA and CDR2 YSYEKL. The V segment lost 3 bases and the J segment 2 bases; nucleotides outside the gene matches: 6. CDR3 amino acids: CASSHLSGRDTYEQYF. The CDR3 DNA reads as TGCGCCAGCAGCCACCTTAGCGGGAGGGACACCTACGAGCAGTACTTC.

This clonotype was detected many times. V is TRBV7-2 and J is TRBJ2-1; D might be TRBD2 (5 bases). The CDR3 spans 12 residues. Germline CDR1 SGHTA, CDR2 FQGNSA. Trimming took off 2 bases at V and 12 bases at J, with 11 bases between the two ends. As DNA, the CDR3 is TGTGCCAGCAGCTTACTGGCTAGCTGGCAGTTCTTC. It codes for CASSLLASWQFF.

The rearrangement uses TRBV20-1 and TRBJ1-1; TRBD1 is a possible D gene (6 bases). Germline V CDR1 and CDR2: DFQATT, SNEGSKA (reference sequence). The CDR3 totals 15 residues. The V gene lost 0 bases and the J gene lost 7 bases, with 18 bases spanning the gap. CDR3 amino acids: CSARDLGGQSSEAFF. The CDR3 bases are TGCAGTGCTAGAGATTTGGGGGGGCAAAGCAGTGAAGCTTTCTTT.

V usage is TRBV5-1 and J usage is TRBJ2-3; D perhaps matches TRBD2 (5 bases). V lost 0 bases, J lost 3 bases, and 11 bases lay in between. This CDR3 is 15 amino acids long. CDR1 SGHRS and CDR2 YFSETQ come from the germline V gene. CDR3 residues: CASSLGGRETDTQYF. CDR3 bases: TGCGCCAGCAGCTTGGGCGGCCGGGAAACAGATACGCAGTATTTT.

This clonotype was found many times. V gene TRBV29-1 combines with J gene TRBJ2-2; 7 nucleotides line up with TRBD1. The CDR3 is 12 amino acids. Per the germline V gene, CDR1 is SQVTM and CDR2 is ANQGSEA. V dropped 5 bases and J dropped 7; count of bases not matched to a gene: 4. CDR3 coding DNA: TGCAGCGTTCCAGGGGGTCACGGGGAGCTGTTTTTT. Translating gives CSVPGGHGELFF.